This T cell receptor beta chain was captured by sequencing in a study of shared clonotypes between healthy human individuals. Study-level information: Each donor had three CD4 naive, three CD4 memory, two CD8 naive and one CD8 memory plate.

The repertoire was sequenced with immunoSEQ multiplex PCR; TCRdb's copy has only in-frame clones and lacks some. The data contain approximately 2,000,000 clones, about 90% of them seen just once; the ten biggest clones take up around 0.4%. V lost 4 bases to trimming and J lost 0 bases, with 10 bases between them. CDR3 length equals 14 residues. Germline V lookup: CDR1 SGHTA, CDR2 FQGNSA. The sequencing input was naive CD4+ T cells from PBMCs. Specified subset: CD45RA+ positively selected. This TCR came from a man aged 18 to 29 in good health. Some clones in this sample may be carry-over from other donors' samples. The chain couples TRBV7-2 to TRBJ2-7, with a possible D match to TRBD2 (5 bases). The CDR3 loop is CASSSTRSSYEQYF. DNA for the CDR3: TGTGCCAGCAGCTCAACTAGGAGCTCCTACGAGCAGTACTTC.